This T cell receptor (beta chain) was sequenced in a study of shared clonotypes between healthy human individuals. Findings of the study overall: Only blood samples were collected, and tissue repertoires likely differ. Deeper or shallower sequencing was expected to change how clonotypes are shared among donors.

There were no recent acute infections or vaccinations among the donors, who were healthy HIV-negative adults. Of note for this clone: The antigen is undetermined.

From germline, CDR1 is SGHRS and CDR2 YFSETQ. The CDR3 has 13 residues. The V and J ends lost 4 bases and 4 bases respectively, with 11 bases between them. Assay: immunoSEQ multiplex PCR; the TCRdb copy retains only in-frame clones and omits some. The data contain approximately 2,000,000 clones, 92% of them singletons. Sequencing was carried out using naive CD4+ T cells from PBMCs. Subset described: CD45RA+ positively selected. The J gene is TRBJ1-1, the V gene TRBV5-1; D might be TRBD1 (5 bases). This receptor was obtained from a man between 18 and 29 years old in good health. Some clones in this sample may be carry-over from other donors' samples. For the CDR3, the DNA is TGCGCCAGCAGCCCCCAGGGACCCACTGAAGCTTTCTTT. It translates to CASSPQGPTEAFF.